This T cell receptor beta chain was documented in a study of T cell repertoires in cytomegalovirus infection. Study as a whole: Researchers turned to recently identified HLA-C-restricted CMV epitopes as well as well-studied HLA-B-restricted ones. Through public TCR beta signatures, both CMV infection and matching HLA type were indicated. Study-wide findings and caveats: Dominating the ex vivo response were HLA-C-restricted CMV-specific TCR beta clonotypes.

Of note for this clonotype: Its antigen is as yet unknown.

TCRdb re-called the reads with MiXCR, one entry per CDR3 protein. The sample gives about 700,000 distinct CDR3 sequences, approximately 33% of which show up once; 15% to 20% is in the top ten. Per the germline V gene, CDR1 is SGHAT and CDR2 is FQNNGV. The trim removed 4 bases at V and 6 bases at J, leaving 5 bases unmatched. This CDR3 region has 15 residues. This receptor was taken from a human donor in good health (CMV status not recorded). Some clones in this sample may be carry-over from other donors' samples. This sample comprised cultured PBMCs, obtained from culture after CMV antigen stimulation. The J gene is TRBJ2-2, the V gene TRBV11-2; 10 positions agree with TRBD1. CDR3 region: CASSSWDRGPGELFF. The CDR3 coding sequence is TGTGCCAGCAGCTCATGGGACAGGGGCCCCGGGGAGCTGTTTTTT.